This TCR beta chain was sequenced in a study of T-cell reconstitution after alpha-beta-depleted transplantation in children. Study findings and constraints: As was reported, about two months after transplant, alpha-beta T cells came from several hundred expanded graft clones.

This clonotype has ten or more counts. The antigen is undetermined. This sample's TCRbeta library carried unique molecular identifier barcodes. A single record per CDR3 protein comes from TCRdb applying MiXCR to the PCR reads. This table has approximately 500,000 distinct CDR3 sequences, about 11% appearing once. The source of this sequence is a child aged 2-15 years with inherited bone marrow failure, due to receive a stem cell transplant. Sample: PBMCs, taken before TCRalphabeta/CD19-depleted stem cell transplant.

CDR3 nucleotides: TGCGCCAGCAGCCAGGAGGGACTAGCGGGAGTCTCATACAATGAGCAGTTCTTC. Encoded protein: CASSQEGLAGVSYNEQFF. This chain connects TRBV4-1 to TRBJ2-1, with 14 bases fitting TRBD2. CDR1 and CDR2 (germline): MGHRA, YSYEKL. This CDR3 is 18 amino acids long. J lost 4 bases, V lost 3 bases, and 8 bases had no gene match.